This T cell receptor beta chain originates from a study of T cells in Graves' hyperthyroidism and ophthalmopathy. This clonotype was counted ten times or more. Its antigen is not identified. Researchers amplified the TCR beta CDR3 regions from RNA transcripts. TCR CDR3 regions were first amplified by RT-PCR with HTBI primers. TCRdb analysed the multiplex PCR reads with MiXCR anew, one entry per CDR3 protein. This table holds around 530,000 distinct CDR3 sequences, roughly a sixth found once. Regarding the study as a whole: Median prediction lead before ophthalmopathy onset was around 6.9 months with the model.

This CDR3 has 14 amino acids. Germline values: CDR1 GTSNPN, CDR2 SVGIG (reference sequence). V dropped 7 bases and J dropped 7; count of bases not matched to a gene: 12. Patients were excluded for uncontrolled infection, other autoimmune disease, pregnancy or lactation. V and J are TRBV30 and TRBJ2-5; 10 bases line up with TRBD2. The source material was blood. This clonotype was sampled from a woman between 18 and 29 years old with Graves' ophthalmopathy. CDR3 in amino acids: CASNKRGGRGTQYF. The CDR3 nucleotides are TGTGCCTCCAACAAGCGGGGGGGCCGGGGGACCCAGTACTTC.